Listed below are T cell receptor beta chains from one sample, sequenced in a study of T cell responses to AZD1222 COVID-19 vaccine. The protocol was immunoSEQ multiplex PCR, while the TCRdb copy is restricted to in-frame clones and leaves out a portion. The repertoire consists of about 76,000 clones, with around nine tenths occurring once and the leading ten covering roughly 4.7%. The specimen was peripheral blood, collected on day 0 of MenACWY control vaccination. The source of these receptors is an adult in good health. Each CDR3 is given with its conserved first and last residue. Fields, in order: J gene, clone size, V gene, CDR3 protein. Some rows mark clone size as missing; the rest say once, few, many or name a class of expanded clone.

j_gene: TRBJ2-3; abundance: NA; v_gene: TRBV5-1; CDR3aa: CASRGAPDADTQYF
j_gene: TRBJ1-1; abundance: NA; v_gene: TRBV7-9; CDR3aa: CASSSPEGRASEAFF
j_gene: TRBJ1-1; abundance: NA; v_gene: TRBV10-3; CDR3aa: CAIGFSDGNTEAFF
j_gene: TRBJ1-1; abundance: NA; v_gene: TRBV6-1; CDR3aa: CASSEMGGAEAFF
j_gene: TRBJ1-5; abundance: once; v_gene: TRBV19; CDR3aa: CASSADREGPGQPQHF
j_gene: TRBJ1-2; abundance: NA; v_gene: TRBV6-5; CDR3aa: CASSYSGRNYGYTF
j_gene: TRBJ2-1; abundance: NA; v_gene: TRBV10-1; CDR3aa: CASSPARTRDGEQFF
j_gene: TRBJ1-4; abundance: NA; v_gene: TRBV4-3; CDR3aa: CASSQDPTALANEKLFF
j_gene: TRBJ2-2; abundance: NA; v_gene: TRBV19; CDR3aa: CASSSGQAGELFF
j_gene: TRBJ1-1; abundance: NA; v_gene: TRBV7-2; CDR3aa: CASRWLNTEAFF
j_gene: TRBJ2-3; abundance: NA; v_gene: TRBV5-1; CDR3aa: CASSLTTEADTQYF
j_gene: TRBJ2-3; abundance: NA; v_gene: TRBV5-4; CDR3aa: CASSLVHSTDTQYF
j_gene: TRBJ1-2; abundance: NA; v_gene: TRBV28; CDR3aa: CASRSDGRYGYTF
j_gene: TRBJ1-2; abundance: few; v_gene: TRBV4-2; CDR3aa: CASSQEVGVVGYTF
j_gene: TRBJ2-1; abundance: NA; v_gene: TRBV19; CDR3aa: CASSITGGGRISNEQFF
j_gene: TRBJ1-4; abundance: once; v_gene: TRBV4-3; CDR3aa: CASSPSEFINEKLFF
j_gene: TRBJ2-7; abundance: NA; v_gene: TRBV6-2/TRBV6-3; CDR3aa: CASSQDSLKRHEQYF
j_gene: TRBJ2-5; abundance: NA; v_gene: TRBV28; CDR3aa: CASSYNNARRETQYF
j_gene: TRBJ2-7; abundance: once; v_gene: TRBV7-6; CDR3aa: CASSPRGTGESEQYF
j_gene: TRBJ2-2; abundance: NA; v_gene: TRBV6-1; CDR3aa: CASSEHQPSNTGELFF
j_gene: TRBJ1-1; abundance: once; v_gene: TRBV11-2; CDR3aa: CASSLIRFTEAFF
j_gene: TRBJ1-4; abundance: NA; v_gene: TRBV11-2; CDR3aa: CASSLGKRTNEKLFF
j_gene: TRBJ2-6; abundance: once; v_gene: TRBV9; CDR3aa: CASSVERPGANVLTF
j_gene: TRBJ1-6; abundance: NA; v_gene: TRBV5-4; CDR3aa: CTSSFGGGNSPLHF
j_gene: TRBJ1-1; abundance: NA; v_gene: TRBV5-5; CDR3aa: CASSLWDRGNTEAFF
j_gene: TRBJ1-1; abundance: NA; v_gene: TRBV7-9; CDR3aa: CASSSPRDRNTEAFF
j_gene: TRBJ1-1; abundance: NA; v_gene: TRBV6-6; CDR3aa: CASRSSDRGAFF
j_gene: TRBJ2-4; abundance: NA; v_gene: TRBV25-1; CDR3aa: CASSGAEIPKNIQYF
j_gene: TRBJ1-5; abundance: NA; v_gene: TRBV28; CDR3aa: CASSLRYQPQHF
j_gene: TRBJ2-5; abundance: once; v_gene: TRBV9; CDR3aa: CASSVAYDGRQETQYF
j_gene: TRBJ2-7; abundance: few; v_gene: TRBV7-2; CDR3aa: CASSLGTRTEQYF
j_gene: TRBJ1-2; abundance: few; v_gene: TRBV28; CDR3aa: CASSYQGVRYGYTF
j_gene: TRBJ1-1; abundance: NA; v_gene: TRBV10-3; CDR3aa: CAIRTGGQPEAFF
j_gene: TRBJ2-1; abundance: NA; v_gene: TRBV9; CDR3aa: CASSVVGGRAGEQFF
j_gene: TRBJ2-7; abundance: few; v_gene: TRBV7-9; CDR3aa: CASSMDVNEQYF
j_gene: TRBJ1-2; abundance: NA; v_gene: TRBV19; CDR3aa: CASSMMGRLYGYTF
j_gene: TRBJ2-3; abundance: NA; v_gene: TRBV7-9; CDR3aa: CASSPAWGDTQYF
j_gene: TRBJ2-7; abundance: NA; v_gene: TRBV25-1; CDR3aa: CASSGHSTLPSYEQYF